A selection of T cell receptor beta chains follows, all from one sample in a study of T cells in Graves' hyperthyroidism and ophthalmopathy. Via MiXCR, TCRdb re-called the multiplex PCR reads, giving one row per CDR3 protein. The table lists a few hundred thousand distinct CDR3 sequences, approximately 15% of them singletons. Sequenced sample: blood. The receptors originated from a woman aged 25 to 39 with Graves' hyperthyroidism. The CDR3 runs from the conserved cysteine through the conserved F or W. A D gene is named only where the DNA matches it firmly. Clone sizes are given selectively: once, few, many, or a class where the clone is expanded.

v_gene	d_gene	abundance	j_gene	CDR3aa	CDR3nt
TRBV10-3	NA	NA	TRBJ2-6	CAISESGLSANVLTF	TGTGCCATCAGTGAATCAGGACTTTCTGCCAACGTCCTGACTTTC
TRBV28	NA	many	TRBJ2-1	CASSLWDANSYNEQFF	TGTGCCAGCAGTTTATGGGACGCTAACTCCTACAATGAGCAGTTCTTC
TRBV10-3	NA	NA	TRBJ2-7	CAISKTSGGSYEQYF	TGTGCCATCAGTAAGACTAGTGGAGGTTCCTACGAGCAGTACTTC
TRBV5-5	NA	few	TRBJ1-2	CASSPDSGNYGYTF	TGTGCCAGCAGCCCCGACTCAGGGAACTATGGCTACACCTTC
TRBV3-1	TRBD2	many	TRBJ2-7	CASSQEDGRAQYF	TGTGCCAGCAGCCAAGAGGACGGGAGGGCGCAGTACTTC
TRBV27	NA	many	TRBJ1-5	CASSLLSIEGGSNQPQHF	TGTGCCAGCAGTTTATTGTCTATCGAGGGAGGAAGCAATCAGCCCCAGCATTTT
TRBV20-1	NA	many	TRBJ2-5	CSARDSSGASRETQYF	TGCAGTGCTAGAGATAGTTCCGGGGCTAGCAGGGAGACCCAGTACTTC
TRBV7-8	TRBD2	NA	TRBJ2-7	CASSLEGLAGQGYLSYEQYF	TGTGCCAGCAGCTTAGAGGGACTAGCGGGGCAAGGATATCTCTCCTACGAGCAGTACTTC
TRBV18	TRBD2	NA	TRBJ2-3	CASSPLAGDPDTQYF	TGTGCCAGCTCACCGCTAGCGGGAGATCCAGATACGCAGTATTTT
TRBV3-1	TRBD2	many	TRBJ2-3	CASSPGTSGRSGPDTQYF	TGTGCCAGCAGCCCTGGGACTAGCGGGAGATCGGGACCAGATACGCAGTATTTT
TRBV20-1	NA	NA	TRBJ1-2	CSATGLKNYGYTF	TGCAGTGCCACGGGACTGAAGAACTATGGCTACACCTTC
TRBV7-2	TRBD1	many	TRBJ2-7	CASSYGPGQPYEQYF	TGTGCCAGCAGCTACGGACCGGGACAGCCCTACGAGCAGTACTTC
TRBV7-3	TRBD2	few	TRBJ2-1	CASSLLSGSSYNEQFF	TGTGCCAGCAGCTTACTCAGCGGGAGCTCCTACAATGAGCAGTTCTTC
TRBV28	TRBD1	many	TRBJ1-5	CASSKDRVQAKGNQPQHF	TGTGCCAGCAGTAAGGACAGGGTACAGGCCAAGGGCAATCAGCCCCAGCATTTT
TRBV29-1	NA	many	TRBJ2-3	CSVDSEGRTDTQYF	TGCAGCGTCGATAGCGAGGGGAGAACAGATACGCAGTATTTT
TRBV10-3	TRBD2	NA	TRBJ2-1	CAINSGLAGYNEQFF	TGTGCCATCAACTCGGGACTAGCGGGTTACAATGAGCAGTTCTTC
TRBV10-3	TRBD1	many	TRBJ1-2	CAISAGQGVDYGYTF	TGTGCCATCAGTGCCGGACAGGGTGTTGACTATGGCTACACCTTC
TRBV29-1	NA	many	TRBJ2-1	CGAGAKGNEQFF	TGCGGGGCGGGTGCGAAGGGCAATGAGCAGTTCTTC
TRBV25-1	NA	few	TRBJ1-4	CASSDPGGTNEKLFF	TGTGCCAGCAGTGACCCGGGAGGCACTAATGAAAAACTGTTTTTT
TRBV7-2	TRBD2	many	TRBJ2-1	CASSTVAGSSYNEQFF	TGTGCCAGCAGCACAGTAGCGGGTAGCTCCTACAATGAGCAGTTCTTC
TRBV27	NA	few	TRBJ1-6	CASSPDGGAGNSPLHF	TGTGCCAGCAGCCCCGACGGGGGGGCCGGTAATTCACCCCTCCACTTT
TRBV27	NA	many	TRBJ2-4	CASSLSTGLGNIQYF	TGTGCCAGCAGTTTATCGACCGGACTCGGAAACATTCAGTACTTC
TRBV29-1	NA	NA	TRBJ2-1	CSVPRGASYNEQFF	TGCAGCGTTCCTAGGGGGGCATCCTACAATGAGCAGTTCTTC
TRBV14	NA	many	TRBJ1-1	CASSQDTGRYTEAFF	TGTGCCAGCAGCCAAGATACGGGACGTTACACTGAAGCTTTCTTT
TRBV5-5	NA	NA	TRBJ2-7	CASSQLFQSSEEYEQYF	TGTGCCAGCAGCCAATTATTCCAATCTTCGGAGGAATACGAGCAGTACTTC